This T cell receptor beta chain derives from a study of cytomegalovirus exposure and HLA in healthy donors. Broader study findings: Specific recognition of CMV antigens was confirmed in vitro for a few chains (all CMV-associated). The study recorded more than 150 TCR beta chains that were cytomegalovirus-associated.

The table lists this clone with a count of one. Its specificity is unknown. Other DNA sequences in this sample translate to the same CDR3. This CDR3 spans 15 amino acids. CDR1 and CDR2 from the germline V gene are GTSNPN and SVGIG (reference sequence). V shed 1 base and J 0 bases; nucleotides not matched to a gene: 2. TCRdb's table, derived via immunoSEQ multiplex PCR, lists solely in-frame clones and lacks some. The sample lists about 120,000 clones, over 65% seen once, with roughly 2% in the top ten. The receptor comes from a woman aged 25 to 39 in good health and CMV-seronegative. The chain is built from TRBV30 and TRBJ1-3; 8 bases are a match to TRBD1. The specimen sequenced was PBMCs. CDR3 protein: CAWSEQGVSGNTIYF. In DNA, the CDR3 is TGTGCCTGGAGTGAACAGGGGGTCTCTGGAAACACCATATATTTT. Supplemented by reference TRBV30 and TRBJ1-3, the full variable domain reads SQTIHQWPATLVQPVGSPLSLECTVEGTSNPNLYWYRQAAGRGLQLLFYSVGIGQISSEVPQNLSASRPQDRQFILSSKKLLLSDSGFYLCAWSEQGVSGNTIYFGEGSWLTVV.